This T cell receptor (beta chain) emerged from a study of T cells in Graves' hyperthyroidism and ophthalmopathy. Absence of ophthalmopathy progression within 18 months defined stable Graves' hyperthyroidism. Used for diagnoses were clinical symptoms, serum thyroxine and TRAb, thyroid ultrasound and orbital computed tomography. Findings of the study overall: From stable hyperthyroidism, ophthalmopathy was separated by a 13 V-J model. Most thyroid clonotypes expanded above 0.001 were also detected in blood.

V was cut by 7 bases and J by 0 bases, with 4 bases left in between. Germline V CDR1 and CDR2: LGHDT, YNNKEL (reference sequence). The CDR3 is 11 amino acids. There are a few counts of this clonotype. The antigen remains undetermined. Amplification yielded TCR beta CDR3 regions, with RNA transcripts as the source. HTBI primers drove first-round RT-PCR of the TCR CDR3. TCRdb reprocessed the multiplex PCR reads with MiXCR, giving one entry per CDR3 protein. The sample lists roughly 300,000 distinct CDR3 sequences; 15% to 20% were seen once. This sequence joins TRBV3-1 and TRBJ2-7, with unresolved D. The receptor comes from a woman between 45 and 65 years old with Graves' hyperthyroidism. Material: blood. In DNA form, the CDR3 reads TGTGCCAGCAAGGGCTCCTACGAGCAGTACTTC. The encoded protein is CASKGSYEQYF.